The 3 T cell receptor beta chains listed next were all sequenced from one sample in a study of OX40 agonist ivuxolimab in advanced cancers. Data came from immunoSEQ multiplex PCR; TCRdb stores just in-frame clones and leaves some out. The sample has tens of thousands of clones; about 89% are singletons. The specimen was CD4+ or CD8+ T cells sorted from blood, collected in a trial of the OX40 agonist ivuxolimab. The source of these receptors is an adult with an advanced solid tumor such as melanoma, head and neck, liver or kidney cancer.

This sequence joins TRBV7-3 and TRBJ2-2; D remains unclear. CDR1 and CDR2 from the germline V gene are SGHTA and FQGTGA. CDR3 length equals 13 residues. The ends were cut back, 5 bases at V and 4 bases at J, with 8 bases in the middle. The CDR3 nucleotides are TGTGCCAGCAGCCCACAGAGCACCGGGGAGCTGTTTTTT. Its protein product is CASSPQSTGELFF.

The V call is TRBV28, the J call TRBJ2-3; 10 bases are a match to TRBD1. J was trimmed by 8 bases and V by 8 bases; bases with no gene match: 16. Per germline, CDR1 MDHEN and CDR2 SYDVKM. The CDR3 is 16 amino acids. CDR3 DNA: TGTGCCAGCCCTCCAGGGAAAGGACAGGGGGGGAGTACGCAGTATTTT. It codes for CASPPGKGQGGSTQYF.

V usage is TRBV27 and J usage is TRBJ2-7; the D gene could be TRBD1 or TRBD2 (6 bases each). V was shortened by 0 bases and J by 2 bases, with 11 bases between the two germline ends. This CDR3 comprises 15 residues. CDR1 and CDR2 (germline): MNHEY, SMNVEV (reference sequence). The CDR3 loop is CASSLSRRGTYEQYF. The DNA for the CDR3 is TGTGCCAGCAGTTTATCCCGGAGGGGGACCTACGAGCAGTACTTC.